One and the same sample provided the 25 T cell receptor beta chains below, sequenced in a study of shared clonotypes between healthy human individuals. Sequenced by immunoSEQ multiplex PCR; TCRdb stores in-frame clones only, minus some. The table includes approximately 2.3 million clones, more than 85% detected once. The sample taken for sequencing was naive CD4+ T cells from PBMCs. Regarding subset: CD45RA+ positively selected. These receptors originate from a man younger than 30 in good health. Some clones in this sample may be carry-over from other donors' samples.

The gene calls are TRBV28 and TRBJ1-1; 11 positions match TRBD1. Germline CDR1 is MDHEN and CDR2 is SYDVKM. The CDR3 length is 14 residues. With V trimmed by 5 bases and J by 4 bases, 3 bases remained unmatched. The CDR3 nucleotides are TGTGCCAGCAGTATCGGGACAGGGGGCACTGAAGCTTTCTTT. Its translation: CASSIGTGGTEAFF. The entire variable domain, with the rest obtained from reference TRBV28 and TRBJ1-1, is as follows: DVKVTQSSRYLVKRTGEKVFLECVQDMDHENMFWYRQDPGLGLRLIYFSYDVKMKEKGDIPEGYSVSREKKERFSLILESASTNQTSMYLCASSIGTGGTEAFFGQGTRLTVV.

The chain links TRBV5-6 to TRBJ2-7; 8 nucleotides line up with TRBD2. From germline, CDR1 is SGHDT and CDR2 YYEEEE. Germline trimming cut 1 base from V and 6 bases from J; bases unmatched to any gene: 9. The length of the CDR3 is 15 residues. CDR3: CASSLNGRALGEQYF. DNA for the CDR3: TGTGCCAGCAGCTTGAACGGGAGGGCCCTCGGCGAGCAGTACTTC.

V and J are TRBV9 and TRBJ1-4; tentative D call: TRBD1 (5 bases). Per germline, CDR1 SGDLS and CDR2 YYNGEE. V was clipped by 4 bases and J by 6 bases, with 13 bases between them. This CDR3 comprises 14 residues. Here the CDR3 reads CASSYDSEDEKLFF. The DNA for the CDR3 is TGTGCCAGCAGCTATGACAGTGAGGATGAAAAACTGTTTTTT.

The chain joins TRBV5-6 to TRBJ2-7; 8 bases align to TRBD1. The CDR3 runs to 14 residues. Per the germline V gene, CDR1 is SGHDT and CDR2 is YYEEEE. Trimming removed 3 bases from V and 2 bases from J; junction bases left unmatched: 4. The CDR3 is CASSYRGAAYEQYF. CDR3 bases: TGTGCCAGCAGCTACAGGGGGGCTGCCTACGAGCAGTACTTC.

The genes are TRBV6-1 and TRBJ2-1; possibly TRBD2 for D (6 bases). V was trimmed by 6 bases and J by 7 bases, leaving 16 bases between them. The CDR3 runs 14 residues. The germline gives CDR1 MNHNS, CDR2 SASEGT. This CDR3 reads CASSGTRFWNEQFF. DNA of the CDR3: TGTGCCAGCAGCGGGACTCGTTTTTGGAATGAGCAGTTCTTC.

This rearrangement joins TRBV28 to TRBJ2-2; 7 bases match TRBD1. V dropped 2 bases and J dropped 0; count of bases not matched to a gene: 12. The germline gives CDR1 MDHEN, CDR2 SYDVKM. There are 19 residues in the CDR3. The CDR3 DNA follows: TGTGCCAGCAGTTTACCCCGCGGCAGGGGGAGCGCGAACACCGGGGAGCTGTTTTTT. Its translation: CASSLPRGRGSANTGELFF.

The rearrangement joins TRBV5-4 to TRBJ2-5, with 16 bases identical to TRBD2. Germline V gene lookup returns CDR1 SGHNT and CDR2 YYREEE (reference sequence). The junction had 10 bases not matched to a gene; V was cut back by 7 bases and J by 4 bases. This CDR3 spans 17 amino acids. The CDR3 sequence is CASGTGLAGGPRETQYF. Here the CDR3 DNA reads TGTGCCAGCGGAACGGGACTAGCGGGAGGGCCTCGAGAGACCCAGTACTTC. The whole variable domain, remainder taken from reference TRBV5-4 and TRBJ2-5, is ETGVTQSPTHLIKTRGQQVTLRCSSQSGHNTVSWYQQALGQGPQFIFQYYREEENGRGNFPPRFSGLQFPNYSSELNVNALELDDSALYLCASGTGLAGGPRETQYFGPGTRLLVL.

The chain couples TRBV6-5 to TRBJ2-3; no clear D. Trimming took 6 bases from V and 1 from J, leaving 14 bases between them. Germline V gives CDR1 MNHEY, CDR2 SVGAGI. The CDR3 consists of 15 residues. The CDR3 DNA is TGTGCCAGCAGCCCCTCAGGTGGACGCACAGATACGCAGTATTTT. Its translation is CASSPSGGRTDTQYF.

This chain uses TRBV28 with TRBJ2-3, with TRBD2 identical over 7 bases. The CDR3 runs 15 residues. In germline, CDR1 is MDHEN, CDR2 SYDVKM. V shed 6 bases and J 4 bases; nucleotides not matched to a gene: 10. The CDR3 DNA reads TGTGCCAGCAGCCCCGCGGGGGACGAGGCAGATACGCAGTATTTT. Amino acids: CASSPAGDEADTQYF.

The CDR3 DNA reads TGTGCCAGCAGTTCAAGGACAGCGCGCGCCTACAATGAGCAGTTCTTC. Its translation is CASSSRTARAYNEQFF. V gene TRBV28 combines with J gene TRBJ2-1, with D maybe TRBD1 (6 bases). CDR3 length: 16 amino acids. Germline CDR1 MDHEN, CDR2 SYDVKM. V shed 4 bases and J shed 2 bases, with 15 bases lying between them.

With respect to this clone: The sample has other DNA sequences that encode this CDR3 too. This sequence joins TRBV10-3 and TRBJ2-3; TRBD2 agrees at 8 bases. Germline CDR1 ENHRY, CDR2 SYGVKD. CDR3 length: 14 amino acids. J gave up 3 bases and V 2 bases, and 1 base lay outside the gene matches. This CDR3 reads CAISESGSTDTQYF. In DNA, the CDR3 is TGTGCCATCAGTGAGAGCGGGAGTACAGATACGCAGTATTTT.

The chain links TRBV29-1 to TRBJ1-1; 8 positions agree with TRBD1. With V trimmed by 4 bases and J by 7 bases, 11 bases remained unmatched. CDR3 length: 14 amino acids. Germline loops: CDR1 SQVTM, CDR2 ANQGSEA. The CDR3 region is CSVGTGRRSGEAFF. The CDR3 region has the DNA TGCAGCGTTGGGACAGGGAGGAGATCGGGTGAAGCTTTCTTT.

V usage is TRBV7-8 and J usage is TRBJ2-5, with D possibly TRBD2 on 6 matching bases. This CDR3 has 16 amino acids. CDR1 is SGHVS, CDR2 FQNEAQ, per germline. The ends were cut back, 1 base at V and 2 bases at J, with 14 bases in the middle. The chain's CDR3 is CASSLVWLATQETQYF. CDR3 in DNA: TGTGCCAGCAGCTTAGTGTGGCTAGCGACTCAAGAGACCCAGTACTTC.

The table lists this clone with a count of one. The chain links TRBV4-1 to TRBJ2-7; the D gene is possibly TRBD2 (5 bases). Looked up from germline, CDR1 is MGHRA and CDR2 is YSYEKL. Trimming took off 4 bases at V and 7 bases at J, with 23 bases between the two ends. The CDR3 has 16 amino acids. The CDR3 spells CASSRKVRDPQWEQYF. CDR3 in DNA: TGCGCCAGCAGCCGAAAAGTCCGGGATCCACAATGGGAGCAGTACTTC.

The CDR3 region has the DNA TGTGCCAGCAGCGTAGAGGGGTCATGGACCGTAGCGAACACCGGGGAGCTGTTTTTT. It specifies CASSVEGSWTVANTGELFF. V is TRBV9 and J is TRBJ2-2, with a weak D call TRBD1 (5 bases). Germline V lookup: CDR1 SGDLS, CDR2 YYNGEE. This CDR3 contains 19 residues. Trimming cost V 0 bases and J 0 bases, with 18 bases left between them.

The J gene is TRBJ1-3, the V gene TRBV5-6, with a possible D match to TRBD1 (5 bases). The V gene's germline CDR1 is SGHDT and CDR2 YYEEEE. The length of the CDR3 is 15 residues. The V end was cut by 1 base, the J end by 2 bases, with 10 bases between. CDR3: CASSLTQGTGNTIYF. Written as DNA, the CDR3 is TGTGCCAGCAGCTTGACGCAGGGCACTGGAAACACCATATATTTT.

This clone was found once. This chain joins TRBV28 and TRBJ1-4, with 7 nucleotides matching TRBD1. The CDR3 spans 16 residues. Germline V gives CDR1 MDHEN, CDR2 SYDVKM. J was trimmed by 8 bases and V by 3 bases; bases with no gene match: 12. CDR3 in DNA: TGTGCCAGCAGTTTGACCCCGCGACAGGGTCACGAAAAACTGTTTTTT. Translating gives CASSLTPRQGHEKLFF.

The CDR3 nucleotides read TGTGCCAGCAGTTTAGGGGGGATGGCCAATCAGCCCCAGCATTTT. Translated: CASSLGGMANQPQHF. The V and J genes are TRBV28 and TRBJ1-5; D is possibly TRBD1 (5 bases). The V gene's germline CDR1 is MDHEN and CDR2 SYDVKM. Deletions cut 2 bases from V and 3 bases from J, with 11 bases between. The CDR3 runs to 15 residues.

The chain employs TRBV5-1 and TRBJ2-5; TRBD2 might be the D (6 bases). V was cut by 4 bases and J by 4 bases, with 14 bases left in between. The V gene's germline CDR1 is SGHRS and CDR2 YFSETQ. The CDR3 has 14 residues. The DNA for the CDR3 is TGCGCCAGCAGCCCACGGGAGTGGCGAGAGACCCAGTACTTC. It specifies CASSPREWRETQYF.

The chain uses TRBV5-5 and TRBJ1-2, with 8 bases identical to TRBD1. This CDR3 is 13 amino acids long. Germline CDR1 SGHKS, CDR2 YYEKEE (reference sequence). J lost 7 bases, V lost 3 bases, and 5 bases had no gene match. CDR3 in amino acids: CASSSDRACGYTF. In DNA, the CDR3 is TGTGCCAGCAGCTCGGACAGGGCCTGTGGCTACACCTTC.

The chain uses TRBV27 and TRBJ2-3, with D perhaps TRBD1 (5 bases). Germline V gene sequence: CDR1 MNHEY, CDR2 SMNVEV (reference sequence). Trimming removed 5 bases at V and 2 bases at J, with 17 bases between. This CDR3 has 16 amino acids. CDR3 nucleotides: TGTGCCAGCAGTCCCCGACAGCCCCAACTCACAGATACGCAGTATTTT. Translated, it gives CASSPRQPQLTDTQYF.

The chain's CDR3 is CASSWGVGDYSEAFF. The CDR3, as DNA: TGTGCCAGCAGCTGGGGGGTCGGGGACTACTCTGAAGCTTTCTTT. The chain has TRBV7-2 and TRBJ1-1; TRBD1 is a possible D gene (5 bases). This CDR3 comprises 15 residues. Germline values: CDR1 SGHTA, CDR2 FQGNSA. Trimming left V 4 bases short and J 6 bases short, with 18 bases between.

This chain uses TRBV28 with TRBJ1-3; a weak D match, TRBD1 (5 bases). V shed 5 bases and J shed 8 bases, with 22 bases lying between them. CDR1 and CDR2 (germline): MDHEN, SYDVKM. The CDR3 totals 16 residues. The CDR3 here is CASSGPGRRVKDTIYF. The CDR3 nucleotides read TGTGCCAGCAGTGGGCCGGGACGGCGAGTGAAGGACACCATATATTTT.

V and J are TRBV7-3 and TRBJ2-2, with D possibly TRBD2 on 6 matching bases. Germline lookup yields CDR1 SGHTA and CDR2 FQGTGA. The CDR3 runs 17 residues. Trimming removed 0 bases at V and 6 bases at J, with 17 bases between. The CDR3 region has the DNA TGTGCCAGCAGCTTAACGTCCGGCGGGATTCGATCCGGGGAGCTGTTTTTT. It translates to CASSLTSGGIRSGELFF.

With regard to this clone: Other DNA sequences within the sample encode an identical CDR3. This chain connects TRBV7-3 to TRBJ2-7; D perhaps matches TRBD2 (5 bases). Trimming stripped 3 bases from V and 3 bases from J, with 6 bases between. The CDR3 is 12 amino acids. CDR1 is SGHTA and CDR2 is FQGTGA in the germline V gene. CDR3 sequence reads: CASSFGLYEQYF. CDR3 DNA sequence: TGTGCCAGCAGCTTTGGACTCTACGAGCAGTACTTC. Looking up the rest from reference TRBV7-3 and TRBJ2-7 gives the full variable domain: GAGVSQTPSNKVTEKGKYVELRCDPISGHTALYWYRQSLGQGPEFLIYFQGTGAADDSGLPNDRFFAVRPEGSVSTLKIQRTERGDSAVYLCASSFGLYEQYFGPGTRLTVT.